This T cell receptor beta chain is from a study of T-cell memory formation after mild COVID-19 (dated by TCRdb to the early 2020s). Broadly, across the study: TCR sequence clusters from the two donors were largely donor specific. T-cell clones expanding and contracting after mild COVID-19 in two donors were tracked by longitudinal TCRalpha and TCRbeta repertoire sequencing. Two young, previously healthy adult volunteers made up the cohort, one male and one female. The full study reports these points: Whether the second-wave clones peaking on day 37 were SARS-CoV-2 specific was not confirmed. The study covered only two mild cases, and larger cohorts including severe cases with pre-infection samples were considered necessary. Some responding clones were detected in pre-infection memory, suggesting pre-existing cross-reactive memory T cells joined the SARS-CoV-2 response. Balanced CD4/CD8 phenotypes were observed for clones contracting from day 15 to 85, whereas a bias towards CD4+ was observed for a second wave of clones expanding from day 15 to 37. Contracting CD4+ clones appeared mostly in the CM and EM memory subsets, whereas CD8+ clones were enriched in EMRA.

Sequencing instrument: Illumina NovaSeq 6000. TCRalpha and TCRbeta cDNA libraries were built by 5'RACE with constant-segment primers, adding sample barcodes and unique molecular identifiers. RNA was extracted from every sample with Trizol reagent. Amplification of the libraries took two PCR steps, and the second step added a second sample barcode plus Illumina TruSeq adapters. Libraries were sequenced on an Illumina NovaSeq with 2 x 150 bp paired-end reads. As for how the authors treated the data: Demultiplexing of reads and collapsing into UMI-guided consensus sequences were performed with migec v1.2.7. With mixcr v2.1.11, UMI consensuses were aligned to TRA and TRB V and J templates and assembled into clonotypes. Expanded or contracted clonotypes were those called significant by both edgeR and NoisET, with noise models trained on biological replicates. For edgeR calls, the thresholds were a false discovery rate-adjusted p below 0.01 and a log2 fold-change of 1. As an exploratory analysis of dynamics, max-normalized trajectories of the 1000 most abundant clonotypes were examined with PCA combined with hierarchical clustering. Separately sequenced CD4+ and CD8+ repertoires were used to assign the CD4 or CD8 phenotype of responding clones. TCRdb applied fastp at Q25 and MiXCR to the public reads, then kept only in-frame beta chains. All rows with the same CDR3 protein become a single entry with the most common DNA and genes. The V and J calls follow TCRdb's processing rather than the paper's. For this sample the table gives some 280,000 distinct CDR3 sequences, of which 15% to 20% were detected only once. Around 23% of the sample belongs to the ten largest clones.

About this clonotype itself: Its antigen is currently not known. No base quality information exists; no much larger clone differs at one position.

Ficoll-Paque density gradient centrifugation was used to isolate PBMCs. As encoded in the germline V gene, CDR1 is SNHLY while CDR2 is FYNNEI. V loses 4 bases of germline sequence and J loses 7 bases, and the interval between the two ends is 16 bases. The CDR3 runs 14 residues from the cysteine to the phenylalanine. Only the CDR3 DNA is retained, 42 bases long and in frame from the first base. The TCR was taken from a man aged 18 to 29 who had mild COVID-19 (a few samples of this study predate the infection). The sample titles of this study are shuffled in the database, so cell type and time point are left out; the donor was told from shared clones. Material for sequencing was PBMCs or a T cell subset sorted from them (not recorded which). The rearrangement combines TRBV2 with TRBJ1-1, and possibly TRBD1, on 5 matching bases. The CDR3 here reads CASSGAVGGIEAFF. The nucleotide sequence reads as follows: TGTGCCAGCAGTGGTGCGGTGGGGGGTATTGAAGCTTTCTTT. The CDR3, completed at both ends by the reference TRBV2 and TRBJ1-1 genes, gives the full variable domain EPEVTQTPSHQVTQMGQEVILRCVPISNHLYFYWYRQILGQKVEFLVSFYNNEISEKSEIFDDQFSVERPDGSNFTLKIRSTKLEDSAMYFCASSGAVGGIEAFFGQGTRLTVV.